The subject of this entry is one T cell receptor beta chain. Its matching antigen is unknown. The V gene's germline CDR1 is MNHEY and CDR2 SMNVEV (reference sequence). The germline V and J ends were trimmed by 5 bases and 10 bases, with 20 bases remaining between them. The CDR3 is 15 residues long. This entry belongs to a study of post-analysis software for immune sequencing data. The study, taken as a whole, reports: Five or six TRBV segments, TRBV5-6, TRBV5-1 and TRBV20-1 among them, were found more frequent in patients than controls.

Libraries were made from TCR beta cDNA, and they carried unique molecular identifiers. TCRdb reanalysed the PCR reads using MiXCR and keeps one entry per CDR3 protein. The table shows about 500,000 distinct CDR3 sequences, with around 40% occurring only once. This clonotype was obtained from a girl between 5 and 17 years old with multiple sclerosis. The chain links TRBV27 to TRBJ1-4; D might be TRBD1 (6 bases). The sequenced sample was blood. CDR3 nucleotide sequence: TGTGCCAGCAGTCCCCCCACAGGGATGGGGGGAAAACTGTTTTTT. Encoded protein: CASSPPTGMGGKLFF.